This TCR beta chain was documented in a study of T-cell reconstitution after alpha-beta-depleted transplantation in children. The CDR3 covers 14 residues. Losses at the gene ends were 3 bases for V and 8 bases for J; bases not matched to a gene: 4. CDR1 SGHTA and CDR2 FQGTGA come from the germline V gene. Unique molecular identifiers tagged the TCRbeta library. TCRdb re-derived calls from the PCR reads in MiXCR, one entry per CDR3 protein. The sample lists 400,000 to 500,000 distinct CDR3 sequences, approximately 11% seen once, with roughly 6% in the top ten. V gene TRBV7-3 combines with J gene TRBJ2-1; the match to TRBD2 covers 10 bases. This TCR was sampled from a human donor who donated a stem cell graft to a child with acute myeloid leukemia. The sequences come from PBMCs from the stem cell graft donor, collected from the stem cell graft. The CDR3 DNA reads as TGTGCCAGCAGCTTGGCTAGCGGGGGTTATGAGCAGTTCTTC. Protein sequence: CASSLASGGYEQFF.